A selection of T cell receptor beta chains follows, all from one sample in a study of T cell responses to AZD1222 COVID-19 vaccine. Repertoires were generated with immunoSEQ multiplex PCR, while TCRdb's copy carries only in-frame clones and drops some. The sample yields 110,000 or so clones, roughly 89% seen once. Material: peripheral blood, obtained on day 0 of AZD1222 vaccination. The receptors were gathered from an adult in good health. Both conserved end residues are part of each CDR3. D genes are given only for firm matches. The listing skips clone size in some rows; elsewhere it reads once, few, many or a size class.

clone size	V gene	J gene	D gene	CDR3 protein	CDR3 DNA
-	TRBV6-5	TRBJ2-3	TRBD2	CASTRTSDTDTQYF	TGTGCCAGCACCAGGACTAGCGACACAGATACGCAGTATTTT
-	TRBV9	TRBJ2-3	-	CASSVEGGAGTDTQYF	TGTGCCAGCAGCGTAGAAGGGGGAGCTGGCACAGATACGCAGTATTTT
once	TRBV2	TRBJ1-4	-	CASRGFQEGEKLFF	TGTGCCAGCAGAGGATTTCAGGAGGGCGAAAAACTGTTTTTT
-	TRBV5-8	TRBJ1-1	-	CASSLERGTEAFF	TGTGCCAGCAGCTTGGAACGCGGCACTGAAGCTTTCTTT
-	TRBV30	TRBJ1-6	-	CAWEGQGSPLHF	TGTGCCTGGGAAGGGCAGGGCTCACCCCTCCACTTT
-	TRBV30	TRBJ1-5	-	CAWSAHSPEEPQHF	TGTGCCTGGAGCGCCCACAGTCCCGAGGAGCCCCAGCATTTT
-	TRBV5-4	TRBJ1-2	-	CASSLHRPIDYGYTF	TGTGCCAGCAGCTTGCACAGACCCATAGACTATGGCTACACCTTC
-	TRBV19	TRBJ1-6	-	CASSMGVLLSPLHF	TGTGCCAGTAGTATGGGGGTTCTCCTCTCACCCCTCCACTTT
-	TRBV9	TRBJ1-1	-	CASSVVGETEAFF	TGTGCCAGCAGCGTAGTCGGGGAGACTGAAGCTTTCTTT
-	TRBV19	TRBJ2-1	-	CASSMETGVTLNEQFF	TGTGCCAGTAGTATGGAAACGGGAGTGACGCTAAATGAGCAGTTCTTC
-	TRBV7-3	TRBJ2-3	-	CASSATTSTDTQYF	TGTGCCAGCAGCGCCACAACTAGCACAGATACGCAGTATTTT
once	TRBV19	TRBJ1-1	TRBD1	CASSPTRQGYTEAFF	TGTGCCAGTAGTCCGACCCGACAGGGATACACTGAAGCTTTCTTT
-	TRBV6-5	TRBJ1-1	-	CATRPWTGNTEAFF	TGTGCCACCCGACCCTGGACGGGGAACACTGAAGCTTTCTTT
-	TRBV10-3	TRBJ1-5	-	CAISESQEQPQHF	TGTGCCATCAGTGAGTCCCAAGAGCAGCCCCAGCATTTT
-	TRBV30	TRBJ1-1	-	CAWSVSTGWNTEAFF	TGTGCCTGGAGTGTAAGTACGGGCTGGAACACTGAAGCTTTCTTT
-	TRBV19	TRBJ1-2	-	CASRAAVDYGYTF	TGTGCCAGTAGGGCGGCGGTCGACTATGGCTACACCTTC
-	TRBV12-3/TRBV12-4	TRBJ1-1	-	CASSFWARTEAFF	TGTGCCAGCAGTTTCTGGGCTCGCACTGAAGCTTTCTTT
-	TRBV3-1/TRBV3-2	TRBJ2-7	TRBD1	CASSQGLTGTGNLF	TGTGCCAGCAGCCAAGGACTTACCGGGACAGGGAATCTCTTC
-	TRBV28	TRBJ1-3	-	CASRTPVSTGNTIYF	TGTGCCAGCAGGACCCCTGTCTCAACTGGAAACACCATATATTTT
-	TRBV19	TRBJ1-1	TRBD1	CASPGTGRNIMNTEAFF	TGTGCCAGTCCTGGGACAGGGAGGAACATAATGAACACTGAAGCTTTCTTT
-	TRBV30	TRBJ1-2	-	CAWNPLGAGYGYTF	TGTGCCTGGAATCCTCTGGGGGCTGGCTATGGCTACACCTTC
-	TRBV5-1	TRBJ2-2	-	CASSSAATGELFF	TGCGCCAGCTCGTCGGCGGCCACCGGGGAGCTGTTTTTT
-	TRBV10-3	TRBJ1-2	TRBD1	CAISDRAQTLYGYTF	TGTGCCATCAGCGACAGGGCTCAGACTCTGTATGGCTACACCTTC
-	TRBV6-5	TRBJ2-6	TRBD1	CASSYRGQGGANVLTF	TGTGCCAGCAGTTACCGTGGACAGGGTGGGGCCAACGTCCTGACTTTC
-	TRBV28	TRBJ1-3	-	CASSLGQFSGNTIYF	TGTGCCAGCAGTTTAGGACAGTTCTCTGGAAACACCATATATTTT
few	TRBV6-5	TRBJ2-7	-	CASTSRDSGEQYF	TGTGCCAGCACAAGCCGGGACTCAGGCGAGCAGTACTTC
-	TRBV2	TRBJ1-4	TRBD1	CASTRQGTNEKLFF	TGTGCCAGCACCAGACAGGGAACTAATGAAAAACTGTTTTTT
-	TRBV28	TRBJ1-5	-	CASSLPAGGSYSNQPQHF	TGTGCCAGCAGTTTGCCGGCCGGGGGGTCTTATAGCAATCAGCCCCAGCATTTT
-	TRBV9	TRBJ1-5	-	CASSVDGQTSNQPQHF	TGTGCCAGCAGCGTAGACGGGCAAACTAGCAATCAGCCCCAGCATTTT
-	TRBV25-1	TRBJ2-7	TRBD1	CATSGQGEGAEQYF	TGTGCCACTTCCGGACAGGGAGAAGGGGCCGAGCAGTACTTC
-	TRBV20-1	TRBJ1-2	TRBD1	CSASGRGRDHGYTF	TGCAGTGCTAGTGGAAGGGGGCGCGATCATGGCTACACCTTC
-	TRBV9	TRBJ2-7	-	CASSVADASYEQYF	TGTGCCAGCAGCGTAGCGGACGCCTCCTACGAGCAGTACTTC
-	TRBV9	TRBJ1-1	-	CASSEGDTEAFF	TGTGCCAGCAGCGAGGGAGACACTGAAGCTTTCTTT
-	TRBV7-3	TRBJ1-1	-	CASSLRKRMNTEAFF	TGTGCCAGCAGCTTAAGAAAGCGAATGAACACTGAAGCTTTCTTT
-	TRBV19	TRBJ1-5	-	CARYRAPQGDQPQHF	TGTGCCAGATATCGGGCTCCCCAAGGAGATCAGCCCCAGCATTTT
few	TRBV4-2	TRBJ1-5	-	CASSQDPDSYNQPQHF	TGTGCCAGCAGCCAAGACCCAGACAGCTACAATCAGCCCCAGCATTTT
-	TRBV10-3	TRBJ1-3	-	CAIREDGAGNTIYF	TGTGCCATCAGGGAGGACGGAGCTGGAAACACCATATATTTT